Sequencing of this T cell receptor (beta chain) was carried out in a study of response to subunit inactivated influenza vaccine. General study points: Each seasonal influenza vaccination, the authors suggested, recruits few new T cells.

TCRdb independently ran MiXCR on the RT-PCR reads; one entry per CDR3 protein. The sample has around 850,000 distinct CDR3 sequences, about 18% seen once; the top ten hold 9.5% to 13%. This clonotype was picked up a small number of times. The antigen is undetermined. This CDR3 is 15 amino acids long. Looked up from germline, CDR1 is SGHTA and CDR2 is FQGNSA. Trimming removed 5 bases from V and 6 bases from J; junction bases left unmatched: 13. Material: PBMCs from blood, obtained 4 to 6 days after vaccination. The rearrangement links TRBV7-2 to TRBJ2-7, with TRBD2 matching 7 bases. This sequence was found in a man aged 50-59 years who received an inactivated influenza vaccine. CDR3 amino acids: CASSISGLWASEQYF. The CDR3, as DNA: TGTGCCAGCAGCATTTCGGGACTATGGGCGTCCGAGCAGTACTTC. Filled out from reference TRBV7-2 and TRBJ2-7, the complete variable domain reads GAGVSQSPSNKVTEKGKDVELRCDPISGHTALYWYRQSLGQGLEFLIYFQGNSAPDKSGLPSDRFSAERTGGSVSTLTIQRTQQEDSAVYLCASSISGLWASEQYFGPGTRLTVT.